The 25 T cell receptor beta chains presented below share a single source sample, sequenced in a study of control samples from healthy donors and cancer patients. The table came from immunoSEQ multiplex PCR; TCRdb's copy has only in-frame clones and leaves some out. The sample consists of 150,000 to 200,000 clones, 91% of them appearing once. What was sequenced was blood. The source of these receptors is a woman in her thirties or forties in good health.

The V call is TRBV29-1, the J call TRBJ1-2; D gene unclear. The CDR3 has 13 residues. Germline CDR1 reads SQVTM; CDR2 reads ANQGSEA. Trimming shortened V by 6 bases and J by 2 bases, and 13 bases separated the two germline ends. This chain's CDR3 is CSVITGLNYGYTF. CDR3 bases: TGCAGCGTAATCACGGGCCTGAACTATGGCTACACCTTC.

The CDR3: CASSELTGPTEAFF. The CDR3 DNA reads TGTGCCAGCAGTGAATTAACAGGGCCCACTGAAGCTTTCTTT. The rearrangement links TRBV25-1 to TRBJ1-1; perhaps TRBD1 as D (6 bases). V was clipped by 1 base and J by 4 bases, with 10 bases between them. Per the germline V gene, CDR1 is MGHDK and CDR2 is SYGVNS. The CDR3 covers 14 residues.

As DNA, the CDR3 is TGTGCCAGCAGCTTGGATGGCAGGGTGGGATCCTACGAGCAGTACTTC. This encodes CASSLDGRVGSYEQYF. The chain recombines TRBV5-4 with TRBJ2-7; maybe TRBD1 (5 bases). Trimming shortened V by 0 bases and J by 1 base, and 14 bases separated the two germline ends. The CDR3 covers 16 residues. Germline values: CDR1 SGHNT, CDR2 YYREEE (reference sequence).

The chain uses TRBV6-1 and TRBJ1-1; TRBD1 might be the D (5 bases). CDR3 length: 16 amino acids. Trimming removed 2 bases at V and 1 base at J, with 14 bases between. Germline V gives CDR1 MNHNS, CDR2 SASEGT. The CDR3 bases are TGTGCCAGCAGTGAACCCGGACACACGTCGAACACTGAAGCTTTCTTT. Translated: CASSEPGHTSNTEAFF.

This chain uses TRBV5-4 with TRBJ2-3; 10 bases map to TRBD1. Unmatched junction bases numbered 5, after V lost 2 bases and J lost 5 bases. Germline values: CDR1 SGHNT, CDR2 YYREEE (reference sequence). The CDR3 consists of 15 residues. Here the CDR3 DNA reads TGTGCCAGCAGCTTTCCGGGACAGGGGAAAGATACGCAGTATTTT. Amino acids: CASSFPGQGKDTQYF.

This rearrangement joins TRBV19 to TRBJ2-7; 8 bases match TRBD1. V lost 5 bases, J lost 2 bases, and 5 bases stayed unmatched. Per the germline V gene, CDR1 is LNHDA and CDR2 is SQIVND (reference sequence). This CDR3 spans 14 amino acids. The CDR3 loop reads CASSPGTGAYEQYF. DNA of the CDR3: TGTGCCAGTAGTCCCGGGACAGGAGCCTACGAGCAGTACTTC. Variable domain in full (rest from reference TRBV19 and TRBJ2-7): DGGITQSPKYLFRKEGQNVTLSCEQNLNHDAMYWYRQDPGQGLRLIYYSQIVNDFQKGDIAEGYSVSREKKESFPLTVTSAQKNPTAFYLCASSPGTGAYEQYFGPGTRLTVT.

V usage is TRBV19 and J usage is TRBJ1-4, with 9 bases lining up with TRBD1. The V segment lost 1 base and the J segment 6 bases; nucleotides outside the gene matches: 3. The V gene's germline CDR1 is LNHDA and CDR2 SQIVND (reference sequence). CDR3 size: 15 residues. DNA of the CDR3: TGTGCCAGTAGTATAGTGCGGACAGGGGATGAAAAACTGTTTTTT. Protein: CASSIVRTGDEKLFF.

This sequence joins TRBV4-1 and TRBJ1-1; 10 positions agree with TRBD1. Germline CDR1 reads MGHRA; CDR2 reads YSYEKL. The CDR3 has 15 residues. V dropped 3 bases and J dropped 5; count of bases not matched to a gene: 6. CDR3 in DNA: TGCGCCAGCAGCCAGGGAGACAGGGGGCGAACTGAAGCTTTCTTT. It translates to CASSQGDRGRTEAFF.

The chain combines TRBV2 with TRBJ1-2; 11 positions match TRBD1. The CDR3 extends over 14 amino acids. V trimming: 4 bases; J trimming: 7 bases; junction bases outside the gene matches: 5. Per the germline V gene, CDR1 is SNHLY and CDR2 is FYNNEI. The CDR3, as DNA: TGTGCCAGCAGTGTGGAGGACAGGGGGCTTGGCTACACCTTC. Translated: CASSVEDRGLGYTF.

The CDR3: CASSGPGQDNSPLHF. As DNA, the CDR3 is TGCGCCAGCAGCGGACCGGGACAGGATAATTCACCCCTCCACTTT. The chain is built from TRBV5-1 and TRBJ1-6, with 8 bases matching TRBD1. This CDR3 has 15 amino acids. Germline V gene lookup returns CDR1 SGHRS and CDR2 YFSETQ. Trimming at V came to 4 bases and at J to 5 bases, leaving 5 bases not matched to a gene. Full variable domain (missing parts from reference TRBV5-1 and TRBJ1-6): KAGVTQTPRYLIKTRGQQVTLSCSPISGHRSVSWYQQTPGQGLQFLFEYFSETQRNKGNFPGRFSGRQFSNSRSEMNVSTLELGDSALYLCASSGPGQDNSPLHFGNGTRLTVT.

The chain is built from TRBV7-6 and TRBJ2-7; D is ambiguous. Trimming took 1 base from V and 3 from J, leaving 10 bases between them. The CDR3 length is 14 residues. From germline, CDR1 is SGHVS and CDR2 FNYEAQ. DNA of the CDR3: TGTGCCAGCAGCTTAGGCCCTGCCAACTACGAGCAGTACTTC. Protein sequence: CASSLGPANYEQYF.

CDR3 amino acids: CASSFRLAEPDTQYF. The CDR3, as DNA: TGTGCCAGCAGCTTCCGACTAGCGGAACCAGATACGCAGTATTTT. This chain uses TRBV11-2 with TRBJ2-3; 9 nucleotides match TRBD2. The CDR3 is 15 residues long. Germline V gene lookup returns CDR1 SGHAT and CDR2 FQNNGV. The J segment lost 4 bases and the V segment lost 3 bases, leaving 5 bases of the junction unmatched.

This chain uses TRBV28 with TRBJ1-4, with 9 positions matching TRBD1. The germline V gene has CDR1 MDHEN and CDR2 SYDVKM. V lost 8 bases and J lost 7; bases outside the gene matches: 5. The CDR3 runs 13 residues. Here the CDR3 reads CASLGQGREKLFF. The CDR3 DNA reads as TGTGCCAGCTTGGGACAGGGACGTGAAAAACTGTTTTTT.

The genes are TRBV6-5 and TRBJ2-2; unclear D gene. The CDR3 sequence is 13 residues long. CDR1 is MNHEY and CDR2 is SVGAGI in the germline V gene. V was trimmed by 8 bases and J by 5 bases, leaving 12 bases between them. This chain's CDR3 is CASRHPGTGELFF. DNA of the CDR3: TGTGCCAGCCGACATCCTGGGACCGGGGAGCTGTTTTTT.

This clone was observed a few times. The chain joins TRBV5-4 to TRBJ1-4; D possibly corresponds to TRBD1 (6 bases). The CDR3 contains 15 residues. From germline, CDR1 is SGHNT and CDR2 YYREEE (reference sequence). V was clipped by 4 bases and J by 7 bases, with 17 bases between them. CDR3 coding DNA: TGTGCCAGCAGCCACCCGAGGGAGGGGGGTGAAAAACTGTTTTTT. This encodes CASSHPREGGEKLFF.

The CDR3 reads CASSNRNSNYGYTF. Here the CDR3 DNA reads TGTGCCAGTAGTAACAGGAACAGTAACTATGGCTACACCTTC. The chain combines TRBV19 with TRBJ1-2, with D possibly TRBD1 on 5 matching bases. The length of the CDR3 is 14 residues. Looked up from germline, CDR1 is LNHDA and CDR2 is SQIVND (reference sequence). Trimming took off 4 bases at V and 1 base at J, with 10 bases between the two ends.

About this clone itself: Sequence at one end of the junction differs from germline and may be a read error. This rearrangement joins TRBV12-3 or TRBV12-4 to TRBJ1-1; D is uncertain. The CDR3 loop spans 12 amino acids. In nucleotides, the CDR3 is TGTGCCAGCAGTTTCTTACAGCCGGTTCTTGAATTT. This codes for CASSFLQPVLEF.

The V gene is TRBV18, the J gene TRBJ1-1, with unresolved D. The CDR3 spans 13 residues. V was cut by 2 bases and J by 5 bases, with 9 bases left in between. Looked up from germline, CDR1 is KGHSH and CDR2 is LQKENI. The CDR3 loop reads CASSPGGETEAFF. Here the CDR3 DNA reads TGTGCCAGCTCACCAGGCGGGGAAACTGAAGCTTTCTTT.

V usage is TRBV9 and J usage is TRBJ1-1; D not resolved. CDR3 size: 14 residues. Between the trimmed V and J ends, which lost 3 bases and 1 base, there was a span of 10 bases. The germline V gene encodes CDR1 SGDLS and CDR2 YYNGEE. The CDR3 DNA is TGTGCCAGCAGCGCCACGGTCTCGAACACTGAAGCTTTCTTT. Translated, it gives CASSATVSNTEAFF.

The J gene is TRBJ2-3, the V gene TRBV5-6, with TRBD2 matching over 8 bases. The V gene end was trimmed by 4 bases and the J gene end by 10 bases; junction bases not matched to a gene: 14. There are 15 residues in the CDR3. Germline lookup yields CDR1 SGHDT and CDR2 YYEEEE. The CDR3, as DNA: TGTGCCAGCAGCCCGGCGTGGCGGGGGGTAGAGGCGCAGTATTTT. It encodes CASSPAWRGVEAQYF.

The J gene is TRBJ2-7, the V gene TRBV15; TRBD1 agrees at 9 bases. Germline CDR1 LNHNV, CDR2 YYDKDF (reference sequence). The CDR3 contains 17 residues. Trimming at V came to 1 base and at J to 4 bases, leaving 11 bases not matched to a gene. The CDR3 reads CATSRVRAGQGKYEQYF. The CDR3 bases are TGTGCCACCAGCAGAGTTCGGGCGGGACAGGGAAAGTACGAGCAGTACTTC. The full variable domain, completed using reference TRBV15 and TRBJ2-7, is DAMVIQNPRYQVTQFGKPVTLSCSQTLNHNVMYWYQQKSSQAPKLLFHYYDKDFNNEADTPDNFQSRRPNTSFCFLDIRSPGLGDTAMYLCATSRVRAGQGKYEQYFGPGTRLTVT.

The genes are TRBV6-5 and TRBJ2-5; TRBD1 aligns across 12 bases. Germline V gene data show CDR1 as MNHEY and CDR2 as SVGAGI. This CDR3 is built from 16 residues. After removal of 0 bases from V and 7 bases from J, the junction contained 6 bases not matched to a gene. CDR3 in DNA: TGTGCCAGCAGTTACTCTGGGACAGGGGGCCACGGGACCCAGTACTTC. It encodes CASSYSGTGGHGTQYF.

This chain links TRBV15 with TRBJ1-5; unclear D gene. Germline values: CDR1 LNHNV, CDR2 YYDKDF (reference sequence). This CDR3 region has 16 residues. V lost 0 bases and J lost 0, with 9 bases in between. CDR3 loop: CATSRDGGYSNQPQHF. The CDR3 nucleotides are TGTGCCACCAGCAGAGATGGAGGGTATAGCAATCAGCCCCAGCATTTT.

The chain couples TRBV12-3 or TRBV12-4 to TRBJ1-1, with D possibly TRBD1 on 6 matching bases. The CDR3 has 13 residues. V gave up 6 bases and J gave up 3 bases, with 11 bases separating them. CDR3 bases: TGTGCCAGCAGAGGGGGGGCTGACACTGAAGCTTTCTTT. Its translation is CASRGGADTEAFF.

This rearrangement joins TRBV5-6 to TRBJ2-2; 13 bases align to TRBD2. V shed 5 bases and J 0 bases; nucleotides not matched to a gene: 1. In germline, CDR1 is SGHDT, CDR2 YYEEEE. The CDR3 is made up of 16 amino acids. CDR3 DNA: TGTGCCAGCAGGACTAGCGGGGGGACGAACACCGGGGAGCTGTTTTTT. The encoded protein is CASRTSGGTNTGELFF.